The entry below describes one T cell receptor (beta chain). The antigen this receptor binds is unknown. Relative to the germline gene, one junction end is altered; a read error may explain this. The library was made by PCR. Sequencing was carried out with an Illumina HiSeq 2500. Unique molecular identifiers were incorporated into TCR beta cDNA libraries to reduce PCR and sequencing biases. Per 1 to 10 million input T cells, approximately 500,000 cDNA molecules were obtained, such that each molecule approximated one T cell. The patient libraries were prepared and sequenced using the same protocol as the earlier healthy control dataset. Within a given batch, samples were prepared together, multiplexed and sequenced on the same HiSeq lane. Concerning the study's data processing: MIGEC was used to process the raw barcoded reads, and molecular identifier groups with only a single read were discarded before consensus assembly and CDR3 extraction. VDJtools was used for post-analysis of the clonotype tables, with diversity normalized by down-sampling every dataset to the smallest sample size. In repertoire overlap clustering, CDR3 amino acid sequences, but not nucleotide sequences, were matched to correct batch-related cross-sample contamination. TCRdb applied fastp at Q25 and MiXCR to the public reads, then kept only in-frame beta chains. Every distinct CDR3 protein forms one entry, paired with its most common genes and DNA. These V and J calls originate from TCRdb's pipeline instead of the authors' own analysis. The sample table contains about 820,000 distinct CDR3 sequences; only one count was recorded for approximately 50% of them. The ten largest account for 4.6% of the sample.

This sample was included in a study of post-analysis software for immune sequencing data (dated by TCRdb to between 2014 and 2017). At the level of the whole study: Disease courses on record covered relapsing-remitting, secondary progressive and progressive-relapsing multiple sclerosis, though some patients had no subtype annotation. A subset of samples was prepared in parallel using single-end sample barcoding, then pooled and co-amplified after Illumina adapter ligation. Patient repertoires were compared against about a dozen previously published healthy control repertoires from donors aged about 6 to 27 years.

Overall study results and their limits: Normalized Chao1 diversity was significantly lower in multiple sclerosis patients than controls, suggesting substantial peripheral T-cell clonal expansion. Direct clustering with F measure showed strong co-clustering of samples prepared in the same batch, prompting a batch-effect correction. The multiple sclerosis patient group was slightly younger than the control group. Patients showed significantly higher frequencies than controls for a handful of TRBV segments, among them TRBV5-6, TRBV5-1 and TRBV20-1.

To demonstrate the VDJtools post-analysis software, TCR beta repertoires were profiled from the peripheral blood of more than ten young patients with multiple sclerosis. The multiple sclerosis patients were children and adolescents between roughly 6 and 15 years of age. From cysteine to phenylalanine, the CDR3 is 15 amino acids long. Here the CDR3 DNA is all that survives: 45 bases in frame from base 1. CDR1 and CDR2 are read off the germline V gene (reference sequence) as DFQATT and SNEGSKA. The clonotype comes from a girl between 5 and 17 years old with multiple sclerosis. The rearrangement combines TRBV20-1 with TRBJ2-5; 9 bases in between match TRBD2. Sequences were obtained from blood. The CDR3 reads as follows: CSAPLRTSAQETQYF. The DNA sequence is TGCAGTGCTCCCCTGAGGACTAGCGCCCAAGAGACCCAGTACTTT.